A single sample is the source of the 28 T cell receptor beta chains below, sequenced in a study of T cells in Graves' hyperthyroidism and ophthalmopathy. TCR beta CDR3 regions were amplified from RNA transcripts. A first-round RT-PCR of the TCR CDR3 used the HTBI primer set. MiXCR, run by TCRdb on the multiplex PCR reads, gives a single entry per CDR3 protein. The sample records 300,000 to 450,000 distinct CDR3 sequences, roughly 15% being singletons. The sample comprised blood. Every receptor here comes from a woman aged 25 to 45 with Graves' ophthalmopathy.

Many counts were recorded for this clonotype. The rearrangement joins TRBV2 to TRBJ2-7, with 8 bases identical to TRBD1. The germline gives CDR1 SNHLY, CDR2 FYNNEI. This CDR3 has 13 residues. With 8 bases clipped from V and 3 bases from J, the junction kept 6 bases outside the gene matches. DNA for the CDR3: TGTGCCAGCGCATGGGACAGGAGCTACGAGCAGTACTTC. Translating gives CASAWDRSYEQYF.

Comments on this clonotype: A junction boundary mismatches the germline segment, possibly from a read error. The J gene is TRBJ2-5, the V gene TRBV20-1; 7 nucleotides agree with TRBD2. Germline CDR1 DFQATT, CDR2 SNEGSKA (reference sequence). The CDR3 loop spans 17 amino acids. The CDR3 nucleotides are TGCAGTGCTAGACTCGCTAGCGGAAATATTGATACGGAGATCCAGTACTTC. Translation gives CSARLASGNIDTEIQYF.

This clonotype came up many times. This chain uses TRBV15 with TRBJ2-2; either TRBD1 or TRBD2 may supply D (5 bases each). The CDR3 loop spans 15 amino acids. The V end was cut by 7 bases, the J end by 1 base, with 13 bases between. The germline gives CDR1 LNHNV, CDR2 YYDKDF (reference sequence). The CDR3 protein is CATTTRDQNTGELFF. The CDR3 DNA follows: TGTGCCACCACCACCCGGGACCAGAACACCGGGGAGCTGTTTTTT.

V and J are TRBV3-1 and TRBJ2-5, with D perhaps given as TRBD1 or TRBD2 (5 bases each). CDR3 size: 15 residues. The V end lost 0 bases, the J end lost 5 bases, and 13 bases lay between the germline ends. Germline lookup yields CDR1 LGHDT and CDR2 YNNKEL (reference sequence). DNA of the CDR3: TGTGCCAGCAGCCAAGATAAGGGGAGATTGGAGACCCAGTACTTC. This translates into CASSQDKGRLETQYF.

This clonotype was counted ten times or more. The chain has TRBV20-1 and TRBJ2-1; 8 bases match TRBD2. This CDR3 region has 16 residues. The V gene end was trimmed by 5 bases and the J gene end by 0 bases; junction bases not matched to a gene: 9. The germline V gene has CDR1 DFQATT and CDR2 SNEGSKA (reference sequence). Here the CDR3 DNA reads TGCAGTGCTGACCTCGGGGGGGCGGGCTCCTACAATGAGCAGTTCTTC. It codes for CSADLGGAGSYNEQFF.

In its sample, this clonotype was seen many times. The CDR3 is CASSHGISYGYTF. The DNA of the CDR3 is TGTGCCAGCAGCCATGGTATCAGCTATGGCTACACCTTC. This chain uses TRBV3-1 with TRBJ1-2, with unresolved D. Germline-derived CDR1 and CDR2 are LGHDT and YNNKEL (reference sequence). This CDR3 has 13 amino acids. Trimming removed 3 bases at V and 4 bases at J, with 9 bases between.

V gene TRBV19 combines with J gene TRBJ2-2; TRBD1 might be the D (6 bases). The germline V gene encodes CDR1 LNHDA and CDR2 SQIVND (reference sequence). Trimming stripped 3 bases from V and 4 bases from J, with 18 bases between. The CDR3 is 17 amino acids. The CDR3 protein is CASSIVPWGPGTGELFF. The CDR3 DNA follows: TGTGCCAGTAGTATCGTCCCTTGGGGGCCGGGCACCGGGGAGCTGTTTTTT.

This clonotype was seen at least ten times. J is TRBJ1-1 and V is TRBV6-2 or TRBV6-3; no reliable D call. In germline, CDR1 is MNHEY, CDR2 SVGEGT. CDR3 length: 11 residues. V gave up 6 bases and J gave up 7 bases, with 9 bases separating them. The CDR3 region is CASRRDFEAFF. CDR3 coding DNA: TGTGCCAGCAGAAGGGATTTTGAAGCTTTCTTT.

This clonotype was seen a few times. The chain is built from TRBV19 and TRBJ2-7; TRBD1 is a possible D gene (6 bases). Germline V gene sequence: CDR1 LNHDA, CDR2 SQIVND (reference sequence). This CDR3 has 14 amino acids. V lost 4 bases to trimming and J lost 3 bases, with 13 bases between them. The CDR3 is CASSKQGVGYEQYF. The CDR3, as DNA: TGTGCCAGTAGTAAACAGGGTGTCGGCTACGAGCAGTACTTC. Full variable domain (missing parts from reference TRBV19 and TRBJ2-7): DGGITQSPKYLFRKEGQNVTLSCEQNLNHDAMYWYRQDPGQGLRLIYYSQIVNDFQKGDIAEGYSVSREKKESFPLTVTSAQKNPTAFYLCASSKQGVGYEQYFGPGTRLTVT.

This clonotype was found a few times. J is TRBJ2-5 and V is TRBV6-1, with 11 bases matching TRBD2. The trim removed 9 bases at V and 5 bases at J, leaving 23 bases unmatched. The CDR3 has 19 residues. Germline values: CDR1 MNHNS, CDR2 SASEGT. The CDR3 loop is CASRSDTFSGGALQETQYF. The CDR3 coding sequence is TGTGCCAGTAGAAGCGATACTTTTAGCGGGGGGGCCCTGCAGGAGACCCAGTACTTC.

The table lists this clonotype with a few counts. The V call is TRBV18, the J call TRBJ1-1; D uncertain. The V and J ends lost 1 base and 0 bases respectively, with 18 bases between them. Germline loops: CDR1 KGHSH, CDR2 LQKENI. The CDR3 is made up of 18 amino acids. The CDR3 DNA reads as TGTGCCAGCTCACCACGGATGGACTCCGGAGCGTTGAACACTGAAGCTTTCTTT. This encodes CASSPRMDSGALNTEAFF.

The J gene is TRBJ2-7, the V gene TRBV5-6, with a weak D call TRBD1 (6 bases). In germline, CDR1 is SGHDT, CDR2 YYEEEE. CDR3 size: 15 residues. V lost 4 bases and J 3 bases, leaving 17 bases between the germline ends. The CDR3 DNA reads as TGTGCCAGCAGCGGAATGGGGGCGAATATCTACGAGCAGTACTTC. Amino acids: CASSGMGANIYEQYF.

The chain combines TRBV11-2 with TRBJ1-5; D is possibly TRBD1 (5 bases). This CDR3 spans 14 amino acids. Germline CDR1 and CDR2: SGHAT and FQNNGV. V dropped 5 bases and J dropped 5 bases, with 13 bases sitting between them. The CDR3 coding sequence is TGTGCCAGCAGCCACAACCAGGGAGATCAGCCCCAGCATTTT. Its protein is CASSHNQGDQPQHF.

This clonotype was counted only a few times. The chain combines TRBV6-1 with TRBJ2-7; 7 nucleotides match TRBD1. This CDR3 spans 14 amino acids. V lost 5 bases to trimming and J lost 2 bases; unmatched junction nucleotides: 6. Germline V gene lookup returns CDR1 MNHNS and CDR2 SASEGT. CDR3 residues: CASSSGTEAYEQYF. CDR3 bases: TGTGCCAGCAGTTCCGGGACAGAAGCCTACGAGCAGTACTTC.

In its sample, this clonotype was seen many times. V usage is TRBV10-1 and J usage is TRBJ1-1; D is ambiguous. Germline V gene sequence: CDR1 WNHNN, CDR2 SYGVQD (reference sequence). With 3 bases removed from V and 5 bases from J, the gap between germline ends came to 13 bases. The CDR3 length is 14 residues. The CDR3 DNA follows: TGCGCCAGCAGTGATGCGGCAATTGGGACTGAAGCTTTCTTT. Encoded protein: CASSDAAIGTEAFF.

This clonotype has a count of ten or more. The rearrangement links TRBV18 to TRBJ2-7; D is possibly TRBD1 (6 bases). The germline V and J ends were trimmed by 2 bases and 2 bases, with 10 bases remaining between them. This CDR3 contains 14 residues. Germline V gene sequence: CDR1 KGHSH, CDR2 LQKENI. The CDR3 DNA is TGTGCCAGCTCACCAAACCAGGGGACCTACGAGCAGTACTTC. Translation gives CASSPNQGTYEQYF.

This clonotype appeared many times. This sequence joins TRBV6-1 and TRBJ1-5, with a weak D call TRBD1 (6 bases). CDR1 and CDR2 (germline): MNHNS, SASEGT. V was clipped by 7 bases and J by 4 bases, with 14 bases between them. The CDR3 covers 14 residues. Written as DNA, the CDR3 is TGTGCCAGCAAACCAGGGGCCATTAATCAGCCCCAGCATTTT. Translating gives CASKPGAINQPQHF.

This clonotype has at least ten counts. The V gene is TRBV11-2, the J gene TRBJ2-1; D is possibly TRBD2 (7 bases). V lost 0 bases, J lost 7 bases, and 13 bases lay in between. This CDR3 has 15 amino acids. Germline V gene data show CDR1 as SGHAT and CDR2 as FQNNGV. The CDR3 coding sequence is TGTGCCAGCAGCTTAGAAGGGGGGGCCCTTAATGAGCAGTTCTTC. Amino acid sequence: CASSLEGGALNEQFF.

This clonotype was detected many times. This sequence joins TRBV2 and TRBJ2-5; possibly TRBD2 for D (6 bases). Germline V gene data show CDR1 as SNHLY and CDR2 as FYNNEI. This CDR3 has 13 amino acids. With 5 bases removed from V and 5 bases from J, the gap between germline ends came to 12 bases. This CDR3 is CASSRDREETQYF. The CDR3 DNA is TGTGCCAGCAGTAGGGACCGGGAGGAGACCCAGTACTTC.

This clonotype was recorded many times. The chain has TRBV18 and TRBJ1-1; a possible D gene is TRBD1 (6 bases). CDR3 size: 14 residues. V lost 5 bases and J 4 bases, leaving 14 bases between the germline ends. Germline CDR1 is KGHSH and CDR2 is LQKENI. Here the CDR3 reads CASSTTGRGTEAFF. The DNA of the CDR3 is TGTGCCAGCTCAACAACAGGGAGAGGCACTGAAGCTTTCTTT. Full variable domain (rest looked up from reference TRBV18 and TRBJ1-1): NAGVMQNPRHLVRRRGQEARLRCSPMKGHSHVYWYRQLPEEGLKFMVYLQKENIIDESGMPKERFSAEFPKEGPSILRIQQVVRGDSAAYFCASSTTGRGTEAFFGQGTRLTVV.

This clonotype was found many times. The chain couples TRBV6-2 or TRBV6-3 to TRBJ2-3; 7 bases are a match to TRBD2. The CDR3 has 15 amino acids. V was clipped by 4 bases and J by 6 bases; unmatched bases: 10. CDR1 and CDR2 from the germline V gene are MNHEY and SVGEGT. The CDR3 protein is CASSSTERGTDTQYF. The CDR3 bases are TGTGCCAGCAGTTCTACCGAGCGGGGAACGGATACGCAGTATTTT.

This clonotype occurred a few times. The rearrangement uses TRBV29-1 and TRBJ1-2; TRBD1 matches 7 bases. CDR3 size: 13 residues. The J segment lost 6 bases and the V segment lost 4 bases, leaving 8 bases of the junction unmatched. Germline V gives CDR1 SQVTM, CDR2 ANQGSEA. CDR3 coding DNA: TGCAGCGTTGCCGGGGAGGGGGCGGATGGCTACACCTTC. Protein sequence: CSVAGEGADGYTF.

There are many counts of this clonotype. The chain has TRBV7-2 and TRBJ1-1, with TRBD1 matching 8 bases. V shed 2 bases, J shed 5 bases, and the junction held 7 bases outside the gene matches. There are 15 residues in the CDR3. Germline V gene data show CDR1 as SGHTA and CDR2 as FQGNSA. CDR3 residues: CASSLNRGAGTEAFF. The CDR3 DNA reads as TGTGCCAGCAGCTTAAACAGGGGGGCGGGGACTGAAGCTTTCTTT.

The chain links TRBV6-1 to TRBJ2-2; TRBD1 agrees at 11 bases. The germline gives CDR1 MNHNS, CDR2 SASEGT. The V segment lost 7 bases and the J segment 13 bases; nucleotides outside the gene matches: 11. The CDR3 covers 14 residues. DNA of the CDR3: TGTGCCAGCATCGCACGGGACAGGGGGGACAGGCTGTTTTTT. Translation gives CASIARDRGDRLFF.

This clonotype has a count of ten or more. V is TRBV28 and J is TRBJ2-2; TRBD2 is a possible D gene (5 bases). This CDR3 has 14 amino acids. Germline CDR1 reads MDHEN; CDR2 reads SYDVKM. Trimming stripped 4 bases from V and 5 bases from J, with 11 bases between. In DNA form, the CDR3 reads TGTGCCAGCAGTTCGGGGAGTCTGACCGGGGAGCTGTTTTTT. Protein product: CASSSGSLTGELFF.

This clonotype has ten or more counts. The gene calls are TRBV2 and TRBJ2-1; perhaps D is TRBD1 or TRBD2 (6 bases each). There are 13 residues in the CDR3. In germline, CDR1 is SNHLY, CDR2 FYNNEI. The V end was cut by 7 bases, the J end by 4 bases, with 11 bases between. CDR3 sequence reads: CASIRGLYNEQFF. The DNA for the CDR3 is TGTGCCAGCATACGGGGGCTATACAATGAGCAGTTCTTC.

In this sample, this clonotype turned up a few times. The rearrangement links TRBV7-6 to TRBJ1-4, with D possibly being TRBD1 (5 bases). V gave up 2 bases and J gave up 7 bases, with 14 bases separating them. Germline CDR1 SGHVS, CDR2 FNYEAQ. CDR3 length equals 15 residues. This CDR3 reads CASSLSGRASEKLFF. The CDR3 region has the DNA TGTGCCAGCAGCTTATCTGGCAGGGCGAGTGAAAAACTGTTTTTT.

The chain combines TRBV19 with TRBJ2-5, with D possibly TRBD1 on 5 matching bases. The germline CDR1 and CDR2 sequences are LNHDA and SQIVND (reference sequence). The CDR3 length is 15 residues. The V and J ends lost 9 bases and 5 bases respectively, with 22 bases between them. CDR3 sequence (DNA): TGTGCCAGCAGTCCGCTAGATGGACATTCGGAGACCCAGTACTTC. It codes for CASSPLDGHSETQYF.